Below, 18 T cell receptor beta chains from the same sample are listed, as sequenced in a study of CD8 T cells in ankylosing spondylitis. Regarding the study as a whole: What appeared characteristic of ankylosing spondylitis blood was a TCR beta motif of under 10 highly homologous variants.

Antigens for these TCRs are unknown. TCRdb reprocessed the 5' RACE reads via MiXCR and lists one record per CDR3 protein. The sample lists approximately 400,000 distinct CDR3 sequences; roughly 25% were seen once. Specimen: blood, either unsorted or a sorted T cell fraction (not recorded which). The receptors come from a male donor with ankylosing spondylitis.

The V call is TRBV7-2, the J call TRBJ1-3, with D unresolved. The length of the CDR3 is 15 residues. Trimming removed 5 bases at V and 3 bases at J, with 14 bases between. Germline V gene sequence: CDR1 SGHTA, CDR2 FQGNSA. CDR3: CASSRSGQGGNTIYF. The DNA of the CDR3 is TGTGCCAGCAGCCGTTCGGGTCAAGGTGGAAACACCATATATTTT. Full variable domain (outside the CDR3, taken from reference TRBV7-2 and TRBJ1-3): GAGVSQSPSNKVTEKGKDVELRCDPISGHTALYWYRQSLGQGLEFLIYFQGNSAPDKSGLPSDRFSAERTGGSVSTLTIQRTQQEDSAVYLCASSRSGQGGNTIYFGEGSWLTVV.

This clonotype was observed a few times. The chain joins TRBV9 to TRBJ2-7; D is undetermined. Looked up from germline, CDR1 is SGDLS and CDR2 is YYNGEE. V was trimmed by 0 bases and J by 5 bases, leaving 15 bases between them. This CDR3 is built from 15 residues. CDR3: CASSVAGSLANEQYF. CDR3 sequence (DNA): TGTGCCAGCAGCGTAGCTGGCAGTTTAGCTAACGAGCAGTACTTC.

This clonotype was found a few times. This chain uses TRBV11-2 with TRBJ2-2; D might be TRBD1 (6 bases). The V gene lost 3 bases and the J gene lost 6 bases, with 14 bases spanning the gap. Per the germline V gene, CDR1 is SGHAT and CDR2 is FQNNGV. This CDR3 has 15 residues. The CDR3 loop is CASSLVPKGAGELFF. CDR3 nucleotide sequence: TGTGCCAGCAGCTTGGTACCCAAGGGGGCCGGGGAGCTGTTTTTT.

In the case of this clonotype: A much larger clone differs from this one at a single base, so this may be a read error. This chain joins TRBV20-1 and TRBJ1-1; D gene ambiguous. V was shortened by 4 bases and J by 1 base, with 4 bases between the two germline ends. CDR1 is DFQATT, CDR2 SNEGSKA, per germline (reference sequence). There are 11 residues in the CDR3. CDR3 in DNA: TGCAGTGCTATCTGGAACACTGAAGCTTTCTTT. Its protein is CSAIWNTEAFF.

The chain employs TRBV27 and TRBJ2-3; TRBD2 matches at 8 bases. Germline CDR1 and CDR2: MNHEY and SMNVEV (reference sequence). The CDR3 runs 14 residues. V lost 8 bases, J lost 7 bases, and 11 bases stayed unmatched. CDR3 nucleotides: TGTGCCAGCCATACTAGCGGCGGTTTTTATACGCAGTATTTT. This codes for CASHTSGGFYTQYF.

The gene calls are TRBV5-1 and TRBJ1-1; D may be TRBD1 (5 bases). Per the germline V gene, CDR1 is SGHRS and CDR2 is YFSETQ. The CDR3 is 15 residues long. The V gene lost 2 bases and the J gene lost 5 bases, with 16 bases spanning the gap. As DNA, the CDR3 is TGCGCCAGCAGCTTCGTGGGGGTCGGTTTGACTGAAGCTTTCTTT. Its protein is CASSFVGVGLTEAFF.

Comments on this clonotype: One end of the junction does not line up with germline, which may come from a read error. The rearrangement uses TRBV25-1 and TRBJ1-5; no reliable D call. The germline V gene has CDR1 MGHDK and CDR2 SYGVNS. The CDR3 loop spans 9 amino acids. The CDR3 bases are TGTGCCAGCAGTGCCCCCGAGGATTTT. Protein: CASSAPEDF.

The genes are TRBV7-2 and TRBJ2-1; D is unresolved. From germline, CDR1 is SGHTA and CDR2 FQGNSA. The CDR3 runs to 15 residues. V lost 1 base and J 0 bases, leaving 7 bases between the germline ends. CDR3 loop: CASSLEAHSYNEQFF. The CDR3 DNA is TGTGCCAGCAGCTTAGAAGCACACTCCTACAATGAGCAGTTCTTC. The full variable domain, completed using reference TRBV7-2 and TRBJ2-1, is GAGVSQSPSNKVTEKGKDVELRCDPISGHTALYWYRQSLGQGLEFLIYFQGNSAPDKSGLPSDRFSAERTGGSVSTLTIQRTQQEDSAVYLCASSLEAHSYNEQFFGPGTRLTVL.

J is TRBJ1-1 and V is TRBV14; 7 nucleotides line up with TRBD1. The CDR3 has 13 residues. Trimming removed 4 bases from V and 13 bases from J; junction bases left unmatched: 12. CDR1 and CDR2 (germline): SGHDN, FVKESK. CDR3 nucleotides: TGTGCCAGCAGCCCTAGGACAGGCGTAGCGGATTTCTTT. It translates to CASSPRTGVADFF.

There are a few counts of this clonotype. The V call is TRBV5-1, the J call TRBJ1-6; 7 positions agree with TRBD1. The CDR3 has 15 amino acids. J lost 10 bases, V lost 0 bases, and 7 bases had no gene match. Germline V gene data show CDR1 as SGHRS and CDR2 as YFSETQ. The CDR3 DNA is TGCGCCAGCAGCTTGGCGGGACAGATGAACTCACCCCTCCACTTT. Encoded protein: CASSLAGQMNSPLHF.

The V gene is TRBV29-1, the J gene TRBJ1-3; no firm D call. This CDR3 is built from 14 residues. CDR1 SQVTM and CDR2 ANQGSEA come from the germline V gene. Trimming removed 4 bases at V and 1 base at J, with 11 bases between. CDR3 protein: CSVGLTGSGNTIYF. Here the CDR3 DNA reads TGCAGCGTTGGGCTGACCGGTTCTGGAAACACCATATATTTT.

This clonotype appeared a single time. V is TRBV7-2 and J is TRBJ2-2, with unresolved D. V gave up 5 bases and J gave up 6 bases, with 13 bases separating them. This CDR3 region has 14 residues. Germline loops: CDR1 SGHTA, CDR2 FQGNSA. The CDR3 DNA is TGTGCCAGCAGCCCCCCGCGAGAACCCGGGGAGCTGTTTTTT. Amino acids: CASSPPREPGELFF.

The CDR3: CSARDRAEPWETQYF. Here the CDR3 DNA reads TGCAGTGCTAGAGATCGGGCGGAGCCATGGGAGACCCAGTACTTC. The J gene is TRBJ2-5, the V gene TRBV20-1, with D unresolved. The V gene's germline CDR1 is DFQATT and CDR2 SNEGSKA (reference sequence). This CDR3 contains 15 residues. Trimming took off 0 bases at V and 5 bases at J, with 16 bases between the two ends.

This clonotype showed up many times. The V gene is TRBV12-3 or TRBV12-4, the J gene TRBJ2-1; possible D gene TRBD2, 6 bases. The germline V and J ends were trimmed by 6 bases and 4 bases, with 13 bases remaining between them. The CDR3 covers 14 residues. The CDR3 loop is CASSPSGAYNEQFF. As DNA, the CDR3 is TGTGCCAGCAGCCCCTCGGGAGCTTACAATGAGCAGTTCTTC.

This clonotype has just a few counts. This sequence joins TRBV20-1 and TRBJ2-3; 8 nucleotides align to TRBD2. The V gene end was trimmed by 4 bases and the J gene end by 4 bases; junction bases not matched to a gene: 1. The germline CDR1 and CDR2 sequences are DFQATT and SNEGSKA (reference sequence). CDR3 length equals 12 residues. CDR3 residues: CSATGRADTQYF. The CDR3 DNA follows: TGCAGTGCTACCGGGAGGGCAGATACGCAGTATTTT.

The rearrangement links TRBV15 to TRBJ2-1; 7 bases align to TRBD2. Germline V gene sequence: CDR1 LNHNV, CDR2 YYDKDF (reference sequence). With V trimmed by 0 bases and J by 12 bases, 5 bases remained unmatched. The CDR3 is 13 amino acids. In nucleotides, the CDR3 is TGTGCCACCAGCAGAGACACGGGAGGAGGGCAGTTCTTC. Its translation is CATSRDTGGGQFF.

The CDR3 spells CASSIGLTGITEAFF. In DNA form, the CDR3 reads TGTGCCAGTAGTATAGGACTGACAGGGATTACTGAAGCTTTCTTT. This chain connects TRBV19 to TRBJ1-1, with 7 positions matching TRBD1. With 1 base clipped from V and 5 bases from J, the junction kept 7 bases outside the gene matches. Germline CDR1 is LNHDA and CDR2 is SQIVND (reference sequence). CDR3 size: 15 residues.

The chain employs TRBV20-1 and TRBJ1-6; D call uncertain. The V gene's germline CDR1 is DFQATT and CDR2 SNEGSKA (reference sequence). V lost 4 bases, J lost 6 bases, and 10 bases lay in between. The CDR3 consists of 13 residues. The DNA for the CDR3 is TGCAGTGCTACGAGGCGGGGTAATTCACCCCTCCACTTT. Amino acids: CSATRRGNSPLHF.